The source of this T cell receptor (beta chain) is a study of blood T cell repertoires in COVID-19. On the study more broadly: The analysed material was cDNA or gDNA that came from T cells, B-cell-depleted T cells, or PBMCs.

Germline V gene lookup returns CDR1 SEHNR and CDR2 FQNEAQ (reference sequence). This CDR3 has 15 residues. The V and J ends lost 5 bases and 7 bases respectively, with 17 bases between them. Per the study methods: Quantification of nucleated cells was approximated via reference gene primer amplification. This table comes from immunoSEQ multiplex PCR, and its TCRdb copy is limited to in-frame clones, with some not included. Clone size and the V and J calls come from that table; the DNA yielded D and trimming. The sample holds 81,000 or so clones, approximately 89% seen once. This chain uses TRBV7-9 with TRBJ2-2, with D perhaps TRBD1 (5 bases). The specimen was peripheral blood. This receptor was identified in a man in his sixties or seventies with active or convalescent COVID-19. The CDR3 bases are TGTGCCAGCAGCCCCTCAGGGCTACTATTCGGGGAGCTGTTTTTT. It is translated as CASSPSGLLFGELFF.